This T cell receptor (beta chain) derives from a study of cytomegalovirus exposure and HLA in healthy donors. Regarding the study as a whole: Some public TCRs appeared in many individuals, while most sequences were rare. The authors enumerated 150 to 200 TCR beta chains as linked to cytomegalovirus. Previously analyzed data showed that most TCR beta V segments were productive at a frequency of about 87% or about 30%. In vitro work confirmed that three CMV-associated chains recognize CMV antigens.

Primers: 60 Vbeta forward and 13 Jbeta reverse. Profiled with immunoSEQ multiplex PCR; TCRdb holds only in-frame clones, not every one. The data hold 200,000 to 250,000 clones, with 80% to 90% observed a single time. The CDR3 is 11 residues long. Per germline, CDR1 SGHNT and CDR2 YENEEA. V was shortened by 5 bases and J by 7 bases, with 6 bases between the two germline ends. As concerns this clone: The antigen remains unidentified.

V and J are TRBV11-3 and TRBJ2-1; D not resolved. The sample consisted of PBMCs. The sequence was obtained from a woman younger than 30 in good health and CMV-seronegative. The CDR3 DNA follows: TGTGCCAGCAGCATAAATAATGAGCAGTTCTTC. Amino acids: CASSINNEQFF.